The 5 T cell receptor beta chains below were found in one sample sequenced in a study of shared clonotypes between healthy human individuals. The assay was immunoSEQ multiplex PCR, and TCRdb's table has in-frame clones only and misses some. This repertoire shows 450,000 to 650,000 clones, roughly 72% found once; its top ten account for 12%. The source material was PBMCs. All receptors come from a woman in her 40s in good health. Some clones in this sample may be carry-over from other donors' samples.

This chain uses TRBV20-1 with TRBJ2-7, with TRBD1 matching over 8 bases. Germline V CDR1 and CDR2: DFQATT, SNEGSKA (reference sequence). CDR3 length equals 11 residues. DNA for the CDR3: TGCAGACCTGGGACAGGCTACGAGCAGTACTTC. As protein: CRPGTGYEQYF.

For this clone: Compared with germline, one end of the junction differs, possibly owing to a read error. The chain recombines TRBV7-9 with TRBJ1-3, with D unresolved. Germline CDR1 reads SEHNR; CDR2 reads FQNEAQ (reference sequence). The CDR3 consists of 12 residues. CDR3 in DNA: TGTGCCAGCAGCTCACCTGGGAACACCATATATTTT. Its translation is CASSSPGNTIYF.

As for this clone: A much bigger clone sits one base away, suggesting this may be a read error. The same CDR3 is also encoded by other DNA sequences in this sample. The chain employs TRBV27 and TRBJ1-5; 7 bases align to TRBD1. CDR3 length equals 13 residues. CDR1 MNHEY and CDR2 SMNVEV come from the germline V gene (reference sequence). The J segment lost 4 bases and the V segment lost 5 bases, leaving 2 bases of the junction unmatched. The CDR3 protein is CASSRDRNQPQHF. The CDR3 nucleotides read TGTGCCAGCAGTCGGGACAGAAATCAGCCCCAGCATTTT.

This chain joins TRBV29-1 and TRBJ2-3; no clear D gene. The ends were cut back, 4 bases at V and 1 base at J, with 6 bases in the middle. The CDR3 consists of 12 residues. CDR1 is SQVTM and CDR2 is ANQGSEA in the germline V gene. CDR3 loop: CSVGRGTDTQYF. The CDR3 nucleotides are TGCAGCGTTGGCCGGGGCACAGATACGCAGTATTTT.

CDR3 sequence: CASSLDAGGNTEAFF. As DNA, the CDR3 is TGTGCCAGCAGCTTGGATGCAGGGGGGAACACTGAAGCTTTCTTT. J is TRBJ1-1 and V is TRBV5-6, with TRBD1 matching over 7 bases. CDR1 SGHDT and CDR2 YYEEEE come from the germline V gene. V lost 0 bases, J lost 1 base, and 3 bases stayed unmatched. This CDR3 has 15 residues.